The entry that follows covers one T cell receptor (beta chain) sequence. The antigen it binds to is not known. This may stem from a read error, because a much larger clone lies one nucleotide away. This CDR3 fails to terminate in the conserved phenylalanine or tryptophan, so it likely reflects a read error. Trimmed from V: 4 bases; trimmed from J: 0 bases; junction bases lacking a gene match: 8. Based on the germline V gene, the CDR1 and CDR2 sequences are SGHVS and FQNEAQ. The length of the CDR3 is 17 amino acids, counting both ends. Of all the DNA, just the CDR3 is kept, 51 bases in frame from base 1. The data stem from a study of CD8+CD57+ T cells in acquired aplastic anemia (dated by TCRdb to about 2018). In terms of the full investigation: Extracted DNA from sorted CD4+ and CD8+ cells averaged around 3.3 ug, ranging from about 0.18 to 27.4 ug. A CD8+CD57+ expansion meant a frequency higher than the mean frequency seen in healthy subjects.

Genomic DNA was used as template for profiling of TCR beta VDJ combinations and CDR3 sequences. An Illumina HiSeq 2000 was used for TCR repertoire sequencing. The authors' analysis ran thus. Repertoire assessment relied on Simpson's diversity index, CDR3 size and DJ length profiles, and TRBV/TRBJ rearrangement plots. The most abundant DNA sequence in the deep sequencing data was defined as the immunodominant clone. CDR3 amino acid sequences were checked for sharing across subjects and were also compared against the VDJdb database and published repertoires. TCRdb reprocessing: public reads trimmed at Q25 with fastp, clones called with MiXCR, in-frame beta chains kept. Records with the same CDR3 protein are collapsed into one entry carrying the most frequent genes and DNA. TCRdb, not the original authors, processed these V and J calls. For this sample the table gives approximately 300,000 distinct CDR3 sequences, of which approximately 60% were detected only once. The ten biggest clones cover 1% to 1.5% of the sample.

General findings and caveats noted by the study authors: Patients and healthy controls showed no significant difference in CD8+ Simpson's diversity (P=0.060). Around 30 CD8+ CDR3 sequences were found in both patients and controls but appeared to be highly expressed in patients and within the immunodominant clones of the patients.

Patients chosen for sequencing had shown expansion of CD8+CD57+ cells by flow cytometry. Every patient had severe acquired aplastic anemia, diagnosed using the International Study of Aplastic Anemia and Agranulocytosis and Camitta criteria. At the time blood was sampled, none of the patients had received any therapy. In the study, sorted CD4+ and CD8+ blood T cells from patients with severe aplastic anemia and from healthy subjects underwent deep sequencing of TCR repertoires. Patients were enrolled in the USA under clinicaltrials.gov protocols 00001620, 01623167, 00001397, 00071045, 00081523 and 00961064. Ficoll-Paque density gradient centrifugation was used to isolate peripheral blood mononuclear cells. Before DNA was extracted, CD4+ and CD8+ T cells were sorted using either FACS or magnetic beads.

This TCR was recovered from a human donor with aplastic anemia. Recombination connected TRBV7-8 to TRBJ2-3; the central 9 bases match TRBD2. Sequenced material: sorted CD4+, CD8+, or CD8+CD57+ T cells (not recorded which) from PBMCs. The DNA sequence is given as TGTGCCAGCAGCTCATTAGCGGGGGCCCTTAGCACAGATACGCAGTATCTT. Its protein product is CASSSLAGALSTDTQYL.